The source of this TCR beta chain is a study of blood T cell repertoires in COVID-19. On the study more broadly: Samples of COVID-19 (acute and convalescent) were obtained from the United States, Italy and Spain.

How the authors handled the data: How many nucleated cells were present was estimated from reference gene primer amplification. The assay was immunoSEQ multiplex PCR, and TCRdb's table has in-frame clones only and misses some. V, J and clone size are taken as reported in that table, and D and trimming were inferred from the DNA itself. This table has 350,000 to 500,000 clones, about 90% appearing once. CDR1 and CDR2 (germline): SNHLY, FYNNEI. The CDR3 runs to 12 residues. V was clipped by 3 bases and J by 4 bases, with 7 bases between them. Seattle's cohort entered during active infection and was followed longitudinally.

V usage is TRBV2 and J usage is TRBJ2-7, with D possibly TRBD2 on 5 matching bases. Sample: peripheral blood. This sequence originates from a man younger than 35 with COVID-19, enrolled during active disease. The CDR3 bases are TGTGCCAGCAGTGATGGCGGGTACGAGCAGTACTTC. Its protein product is CASSDGGYEQYF.